This entry concerns a single T cell receptor (beta chain). This record comes from a study of response to subunit inactivated influenza vaccine. A single record per CDR3 protein comes from TCRdb applying MiXCR to the RT-PCR reads. The data hold about 540,000 distinct CDR3 sequences, with around 21% observed a single time. Between the trimmed V and J ends, which lost 6 bases and 15 bases, there was a span of 15 bases. CDR1 is MDHEN and CDR2 is SYDVKM in the germline V gene. This CDR3 contains 11 residues. The same data also went into a second study, on T cells expressing NK-cell markers. This second study says: For TCR beta, cDNA was produced by 5'RACE template switching with UMIs. T cells sorted in several experiments were restricted to alpha-beta TCR T cells by an anti-gamma-delta TCR antibody. In roughly six donors, dominant NKG2C+ clonotypes were roughly 1.0-7.0% of CD8+ T cells. Topping the CD3+CD56-NKG2C+ fraction as well were these clonotypes, in a few donors.

This receptor was obtained from a middle-aged man who received an inactivated influenza vaccine. The starting material was CD4+ T cells sorted from PBMCs, obtained 12 days after vaccination. The chain joins TRBV28 to TRBJ2-1; no clear D gene. The CDR3 sequence is CASRSDGRMFF. CDR3 DNA: TGTGCCAGCAGGTCGGACGGCCGGATGTTCTTC.